The rows below give T cell receptor beta chains drawn from one sample of a study of blood T cell repertoires in COVID-19. Clones were read by immunoSEQ multiplex PCR, and TCRdb kept only the in-frame ones, dropping some. The data contain 90,000 to 150,000 clones, about 85% of them singletons. Sequenced material: peripheral blood. All receptors derive from a man of 80 years or more with acute or convalescent COVID-19. The CDR3 runs from the conserved cysteine through the conserved F or W. Each record gives: D gene, V gene, J gene, clone size, CDR3 protein, CDR3 DNA. A D gene is named only where the DNA matches it firmly. Not every row has a clone size; where given, it reads once, few, many or a size class.

D gene: TRBD1
V gene: TRBV2
J gene: TRBJ2-7
clone size: few
CDR3 protein: CASSAGQGAPYEQYF
CDR3 DNA: TGTGCCAGCAGTGCGGGACAGGGGGCACCCTACGAGCAGTACTTC

D gene: NA
V gene: TRBV27
J gene: TRBJ2-2
clone size: NA
CDR3 protein: CASSSRGGDTGELFF
CDR3 DNA: TGTGCCAGCTCAAGCAGGGGCGGCGACACCGGGGAGCTGTTTTTT

D gene: TRBD2
V gene: TRBV3-1/TRBV3-2
J gene: TRBJ2-7
clone size: NA
CDR3 protein: CASSPNSGGAYEQYF
CDR3 DNA: TGTGCCAGCAGCCCAAATAGCGGGGGGGCCTACGAGCAGTACTTC

D gene: TRBD2
V gene: TRBV5-1
J gene: TRBJ2-1
clone size: NA
CDR3 protein: CASSLLFVGLASYNEQFF
CDR3 DNA: TGCGCCAGCAGCTTGCTTTTTGTGGGACTAGCGTCCTACAATGAGCAGTTCTTC

D gene: NA
V gene: TRBV11-2
J gene: TRBJ1-5
clone size: NA
CDR3 protein: CASSLGTVSNQPQHF
CDR3 DNA: TGTGCCAGCAGCTTAGGGACAGTAAGCAATCAGCCCCAGCATTTT

D gene: NA
V gene: TRBV6-6
J gene: TRBJ2-3
clone size: few
CDR3 protein: CASRRPGETDTQYF
CDR3 DNA: TGTGCCAGCAGACGCCCAGGGGAGACAGATACGCAGTATTTT

D gene: TRBD1
V gene: TRBV10-3
J gene: TRBJ2-7
clone size: NA
CDR3 protein: CAISPTGTYEQYF
CDR3 DNA: TGTGCCATCAGTCCGACAGGGACCTACGAGCAGTACTTC

D gene: NA
V gene: TRBV11-2
J gene: TRBJ1-2
clone size: few
CDR3 protein: CASSLVQGWNYGYTF
CDR3 DNA: TGTGCCAGCAGCTTAGTTCAGGGATGGAACTATGGCTACACCTTC

D gene: NA
V gene: TRBV29-1
J gene: TRBJ2-2
clone size: NA
CDR3 protein: CSAPGRVTGWGTGELFF
CDR3 DNA: TGCAGCGCCCCAGGGAGGGTGACAGGTTGGGGGACCGGGGAGCTGTTTTTT

D gene: NA
V gene: TRBV20-1
J gene: TRBJ2-7
clone size: NA
CDR3 protein: CSAHTGTEQYF
CDR3 DNA: TGCAGTGCCCACACCGGGACAGAGCAGTACTTC

D gene: NA
V gene: TRBV27
J gene: TRBJ2-1
clone size: NA
CDR3 protein: CASSGFNNEQFF
CDR3 DNA: TGTGCCAGCTCCGGGTTCAACAATGAGCAGTTCTTC

D gene: NA
V gene: TRBV18
J gene: TRBJ1-2
clone size: NA
CDR3 protein: CASSPGAENYGYTF
CDR3 DNA: TGTGCCAGCTCACCAGGGGCGGAGAACTATGGCTACACCTTC

D gene: TRBD1
V gene: TRBV3-1/TRBV3-2
J gene: TRBJ2-5
clone size: NA
CDR3 protein: CASSQEGQGWSRETQYF
CDR3 DNA: TGTGCCAGCAGCCAAGAGGGACAGGGTTGGTCTCGAGAGACCCAGTACTTC

D gene: NA
V gene: TRBV7-9
J gene: TRBJ2-1
clone size: NA
CDR3 protein: CASSLVGEEQFF
CDR3 DNA: TGTGCCAGCAGCTTAGTCGGGGAAGAGCAGTTCTTC

D gene: NA
V gene: TRBV19
J gene: TRBJ1-2
clone size: NA
CDR3 protein: CASNPGLMYGYTF
CDR3 DNA: TGTGCCAGTAATCCGGGACTGATGTATGGCTACACCTTC

D gene: NA
V gene: TRBV7-2
J gene: TRBJ2-2
clone size: NA
CDR3 protein: CASSPGARLTGELFF
CDR3 DNA: TGTGCCAGCAGCCCCGGAGCGAGGCTCACCGGGGAGCTGTTTTTT

D gene: TRBD1
V gene: TRBV5-6
J gene: TRBJ1-3
clone size: NA
CDR3 protein: CASSYRGGNTIYF
CDR3 DNA: TGTGCCAGCAGCTACAGGGGAGGAAACACCATATATTTT

D gene: NA
V gene: TRBV7-9
J gene: TRBJ2-7
clone size: NA
CDR3 protein: CASSPRGPYYEQYF
CDR3 DNA: TGTGCCAGCAGCCCAAGGGGCCCATACTACGAGCAGTACTTC

D gene: NA
V gene: TRBV7-2
J gene: TRBJ2-3
clone size: NA
CDR3 protein: CASSLLAGIGGTDTQYF
CDR3 DNA: TGTGCCAGCAGCTTATTGGCGGGAATCGGGGGCACAGATACGCAGTATTTT

D gene: TRBD1
V gene: TRBV10-3
J gene: TRBJ1-2
clone size: NA
CDR3 protein: CAISESTGPDGYTF
CDR3 DNA: TGTGCCATCAGTGAGTCGACAGGGCCCGATGGCTACACCTTC

D gene: TRBD2
V gene: TRBV5-1
J gene: TRBJ2-1
clone size: few
CDR3 protein: CASSLRQAGWGNEQFF
CDR3 DNA: TGCGCCAGCAGCTTGAGACAAGCGGGATGGGGAAATGAGCAGTTCTTC

D gene: TRBD2
V gene: TRBV6-5
J gene: TRBJ2-3
clone size: NA
CDR3 protein: CASSFSSGGADTQYF
CDR3 DNA: TGTGCCAGCAGCTTTTCTAGCGGGGGGGCAGATACGCAGTATTTT

D gene: NA
V gene: TRBV5-1
J gene: TRBJ2-7
clone size: once
CDR3 protein: CASSLDFGQIYEQYF
CDR3 DNA: TGCGCCAGCAGCTTGGACTTCGGACAGATCTACGAGCAGTACTTC

D gene: NA
V gene: TRBV28
J gene: TRBJ1-2
clone size: NA
CDR3 protein: CASSPTSGGYTF
CDR3 DNA: TGTGCCAGCAGCCCGACATCAGGTGGCTACACCTTC

D gene: NA
V gene: TRBV5-1
J gene: TRBJ1-2
clone size: NA
CDR3 protein: CASSLEGANYGYTF
CDR3 DNA: TGCGCCAGCAGCTTAGAGGGGGCTAACTATGGCTACACCTTC

D gene: NA
V gene: TRBV9
J gene: TRBJ2-7
clone size: once
CDR3 protein: CASSPQSGLSYEQYF
CDR3 DNA: TGTGCCAGCAGCCCCCAAAGCGGACTCTCCTACGAGCAGTACTTC

D gene: TRBD2
V gene: TRBV19
J gene: TRBJ2-2
clone size: few
CDR3 protein: CASSRGSGEYTGELFF
CDR3 DNA: TGTGCCAGTAGTAGGGGTAGCGGGGAGTACACCGGGGAGCTGTTTTTT

D gene: NA
V gene: TRBV11-3
J gene: TRBJ2-3
clone size: NA
CDR3 protein: CASSLLQGDTQYF
CDR3 DNA: TGTGCCAGCAGCTTATTGCAGGGAGATACGCAGTATTTT

D gene: TRBD1
V gene: TRBV2
J gene: TRBJ1-2
clone size: NA
CDR3 protein: CASSTGTGIYGYTF
CDR3 DNA: TGTGCCAGCAGTACGGGGACAGGGATCTATGGCTACACCTTC

D gene: TRBD2
V gene: TRBV24-1
J gene: TRBJ2-2
clone size: few
CDR3 protein: CATSGPTSERRTGELFF
CDR3 DNA: TGTGCCACCAGTGGCCCGACTAGCGAGAGAAGGACCGGGGAGCTGTTTTTT

D gene: TRBD1
V gene: TRBV5-8
J gene: TRBJ1-2
clone size: NA
CDR3 protein: CASSRTGGANGYTF
CDR3 DNA: TGTGCCAGCAGCCGCACAGGGGGCGCAAATGGCTACACCTTC

D gene: NA
V gene: TRBV10-3
J gene: TRBJ1-2
clone size: few
CDR3 protein: CAISPRGNYGYTF
CDR3 DNA: TGTGCCATCAGCCCCAGGGGTAACTATGGCTACACCTTC

D gene: TRBD1
V gene: TRBV7-2
J gene: TRBJ1-4
clone size: NA
CDR3 protein: CASSPGGTGGGHEKLFF
CDR3 DNA: TGTGCCAGCAGCCCAGGAGGGACAGGAGGGGGGCATGAAAAACTGTTTTTT

D gene: TRBD1
V gene: TRBV18
J gene: TRBJ1-1
clone size: NA
CDR3 protein: CASLVQGAYFEAFF
CDR3 DNA: TGTGCCAGCTTAGTACAGGGGGCGTATTTTGAAGCTTTCTTT

D gene: NA
V gene: TRBV5-1
J gene: TRBJ1-5
clone size: NA
CDR3 protein: CASSLGQINQPQHF
CDR3 DNA: TGCGCCAGCAGCTTGGGACAGATCAATCAGCCCCAGCATTTT

D gene: TRBD2
V gene: TRBV7-9
J gene: TRBJ2-1
clone size: NA
CDR3 protein: CASSQGLAGDNEQFF
CDR3 DNA: TGTGCCAGCAGCCAGGGACTAGCGGGAGACAATGAGCAGTTCTTC

D gene: NA
V gene: TRBV10-3
J gene: TRBJ1-2
clone size: NA
CDR3 protein: CAISESLYGYTF
CDR3 DNA: TGTGCCATCAGTGAGTCCCTGTATGGCTACACCTTC

D gene: TRBD2
V gene: TRBV19
J gene: TRBJ2-5
clone size: NA
CDR3 protein: CASSIDSSGGPLGTQYF
CDR3 DNA: TGTGCCAGTAGTATAGATTCTAGCGGGGGGCCCTTAGGGACCCAGTACTTC

D gene: NA
V gene: TRBV28
J gene: TRBJ2-1
clone size: NA
CDR3 protein: CASSFPTGSALWEAYNEQFF
CDR3 DNA: TGTGCCAGCAGTTTCCCTACGGGCTCCGCCCTATGGGAGGCCTACAATGAGCAGTTCTTC

D gene: NA
V gene: TRBV5-4
J gene: TRBJ2-7
clone size: few
CDR3 protein: CASSLTVSSYEQYF
CDR3 DNA: TGTGCCAGCAGCTTAACAGTTAGCTCCTACGAGCAGTACTTC

D gene: NA
V gene: TRBV20-1
J gene: TRBJ1-2
clone size: NA
CDR3 protein: CSATSNYGYTF
CDR3 DNA: TGCAGTGCTACGAGTAACTATGGCTACACCTTC

D gene: TRBD1
V gene: TRBV6-5
J gene: TRBJ1-1
clone size: once
CDR3 protein: CASSPRGPNTEAFF
CDR3 DNA: TGTGCCAGCAGCCCCAGGGGGCCTAACACTGAAGCTTTCTTT

D gene: NA
V gene: TRBV28
J gene: TRBJ1-2
clone size: NA
CDR3 protein: CASRESNYGYTF
CDR3 DNA: TGTGCCAGCAGAGAGTCTAACTATGGCTACACCTTC

D gene: TRBD1
V gene: TRBV4-1
J gene: TRBJ1-1
clone size: NA
CDR3 protein: CASSQLGGGGTEAFF
CDR3 DNA: TGCGCCAGCAGCCAATTAGGGGGCGGTGGAACTGAAGCTTTCTTT

D gene: NA
V gene: TRBV5-5
J gene: TRBJ2-7
clone size: once
CDR3 protein: CASSLGLAGFYEQYF
CDR3 DNA: TGTGCCAGCAGCTTGGGGCTGGCGGGATTCTACGAGCAGTACTTC

D gene: NA
V gene: TRBV10-3
J gene: TRBJ2-3
clone size: NA
CDR3 protein: CAIRVGAADTQYF
CDR3 DNA: TGTGCCATCAGGGTGGGGGCGGCAGATACGCAGTATTTT

D gene: NA
V gene: TRBV6-5
J gene: TRBJ1-3
clone size: NA
CDR3 protein: CASRGVNSGNTIYF
CDR3 DNA: TGTGCCAGCAGAGGGGTCAACTCTGGAAACACCATATATTTT

D gene: NA
V gene: TRBV7-2
J gene: TRBJ1-3
clone size: NA
CDR3 protein: CASSTRGTGNTIYF
CDR3 DNA: TGTGCCAGCAGCACCAGAGGGACTGGAAACACCATATATTTT

D gene: NA
V gene: TRBV2
J gene: TRBJ2-3
clone size: NA
CDR3 protein: CASSLPPRADTQYF
CDR3 DNA: TGTGCCAGCAGTCTACCACCGCGCGCAGATACGCAGTATTTT

D gene: TRBD1
V gene: TRBV11-2
J gene: TRBJ1-1
clone size: NA
CDR3 protein: CASSLNDGQGAGITEAFF
CDR3 DNA: TGTGCCAGCAGCTTAAACGACGGACAGGGGGCCGGGATCACTGAAGCTTTCTTT

D gene: NA
V gene: TRBV5-8
J gene: TRBJ1-4
clone size: NA
CDR3 protein: CASSSRTALREKLFF
CDR3 DNA: TGTGCCAGCAGCTCCCGGACAGCCCTTAGGGAAAAACTGTTTTTT

D gene: NA
V gene: TRBV27
J gene: TRBJ2-3
clone size: NA
CDR3 protein: CASSPYRDTDTQYF
CDR3 DNA: TGTGCCAGCAGTCCTTACAGGGATACAGATACGCAGTATTTT

D gene: NA
V gene: TRBV5-1
J gene: TRBJ2-7
clone size: once
CDR3 protein: CASSQTNVSPYEQYF
CDR3 DNA: TGCGCCAGCAGCCAAACAAATGTTTCTCCTTACGAGCAGTACTTC

D gene: TRBD2
V gene: TRBV7-9
J gene: TRBJ2-3
clone size: few
CDR3 protein: CALNGGNGDTQYF
CDR3 DNA: TGTGCCCTCAACGGGGGGAATGGAGATACGCAGTATTTT

D gene: TRBD2
V gene: TRBV2
J gene: TRBJ2-7
clone size: NA
CDR3 protein: CASTAVAGGPSEQYF
CDR3 DNA: TGTGCCAGCACCGCCGTAGCGGGGGGCCCCTCCGAGCAGTACTTC